The 9 T cell receptor beta chains reported below all come from one sample, sequenced in a study of T-cell reconstitution after alpha-beta-depleted transplantation in children. Preparing the TCRbeta library involved the use of unique molecular identifiers. Each CDR3 protein is one row after TCRdb ran MiXCR on the PCR reads. The sample includes roughly 400,000 distinct CDR3 sequences, approximately 41% of them seen just once. Here the sequenced sample was PBMCs, taken before TCRalphabeta/CD19-depleted stem cell transplant. These receptors all stem from a girl aged 2 to 9 with aplastic anemia, due to receive a stem cell transplant.

This chain connects TRBV4-1 to TRBJ2-7; either TRBD1 or TRBD2 may fit D (5 bases each). The CDR3 spans 13 residues. Germline V lookup: CDR1 MGHRA, CDR2 YSYEKL. V lost 0 bases to trimming and J lost 6 bases, with 9 bases between them. In nucleotides, the CDR3 is TGCGCCAGCAGCCAAGATCCGGGGCTCGAGCAGTACTTC. Translation gives CASSQDPGLEQYF.

The rearrangement uses TRBV20-1 and TRBJ2-1, with D maybe TRBD1 (6 bases). V shed 5 bases and J shed 7 bases, with 15 bases lying between them. Per germline, CDR1 DFQATT and CDR2 SNEGSKA (reference sequence). CDR3 length equals 13 residues. As DNA, the CDR3 is TGCAGTGCTTCCGACAGGTCTACAAATGAGCAGTTCTTC. Its translation: CSASDRSTNEQFF.

The chain recombines TRBV5-5 with TRBJ2-3, with D possibly TRBD1 on 6 matching bases. The germline V and J ends were trimmed by 4 bases and 3 bases, with 18 bases remaining between them. Per germline, CDR1 SGHKS and CDR2 YYEKEE (reference sequence). There are 16 residues in the CDR3. CDR3 nucleotides: TGTGCCAGCAGCCCCTTGACTCGAACAGGGACAGATACGCAGTATTTT. This encodes CASSPLTRTGTDTQYF.

The count of this clonotype is one. The genes are TRBV3-1 and TRBJ2-1; no clear D. V was cut by 5 bases and J by 4 bases, with 15 bases left in between. Germline assignment: CDR1 LGHDT and CDR2 YNNKEL (reference sequence). The CDR3 extends over 15 amino acids. The CDR3 DNA is TGTGCCAGCAGCTCTCCCGACCGTCCATACAATGAGCAGTTCTTC. Its translation: CASSSPDRPYNEQFF.

This clonotype was observed many times. The genes are TRBV6-5 and TRBJ2-7, with 7 bases matching TRBD1. This CDR3 is built from 16 residues. V shed 4 bases, J shed 1 base, and the junction held 10 bases outside the gene matches. The germline CDR1 and CDR2 sequences are MNHEY and SVGAGI. This CDR3 reads CASSSQRGGASYEQYF. In nucleotides, the CDR3 is TGTGCCAGCAGTTCTCAGCGAGGGGGCGCATCCTACGAGCAGTACTTC.

This clonotype was seen a few times. This chain joins TRBV5-1 and TRBJ1-4, with TRBD1 matching over 10 bases. CDR1 and CDR2 (germline): SGHRS, YFSETQ. This CDR3 has 13 amino acids. V lost 4 bases, J lost 10 bases, and 4 bases stayed unmatched. The CDR3 DNA sequence: TGCGCCAGCAGCGTCGGACAGGGGGTAAAACTGTTTTTT. Protein: CASSVGQGVKLFF.

This chain connects TRBV20-1 to TRBJ2-3; the D gene is possibly TRBD1 (5 bases). The germline CDR1 and CDR2 sequences are DFQATT and SNEGSKA (reference sequence). With 5 bases removed from V and 0 bases from J, the gap between germline ends came to 6 bases. CDR3 length: 12 residues. The CDR3 DNA is TGCAGTGCTGGGGCCAGCACAGATACGCAGTATTTT. Amino acid sequence: CSAGASTDTQYF.

The V call is TRBV6-4, the J call TRBJ2-1; TRBD2 aligns across 11 bases. CDR3 length: 16 residues. The J segment lost 0 bases and the V segment lost 2 bases, leaving 0 bases of the junction unmatched. Germline V gene sequence: CDR1 MRHNA, CDR2 SNTAGT. CDR3 sequence: CASSDLAGGSYNEQFF. CDR3 DNA sequence: TGTGCCAGCAGTGACCTAGCGGGGGGCTCCTACAATGAGCAGTTCTTC.

The table lists this clonotype with many counts. This chain uses TRBV20-1 with TRBJ1-4; 7 nucleotides match TRBD1. Trimming took 1 base from V and 6 from J; bases not matched to a gene: 14. Germline values: CDR1 DFQATT, CDR2 SNEGSKA (reference sequence). This CDR3 region has 17 residues. The CDR3 is CSARGATGTDNYEKLFF. Here the CDR3 DNA reads TGCAGTGCTAGAGGGGCGACAGGGACGGATAACTATGAAAAACTGTTTTTT.